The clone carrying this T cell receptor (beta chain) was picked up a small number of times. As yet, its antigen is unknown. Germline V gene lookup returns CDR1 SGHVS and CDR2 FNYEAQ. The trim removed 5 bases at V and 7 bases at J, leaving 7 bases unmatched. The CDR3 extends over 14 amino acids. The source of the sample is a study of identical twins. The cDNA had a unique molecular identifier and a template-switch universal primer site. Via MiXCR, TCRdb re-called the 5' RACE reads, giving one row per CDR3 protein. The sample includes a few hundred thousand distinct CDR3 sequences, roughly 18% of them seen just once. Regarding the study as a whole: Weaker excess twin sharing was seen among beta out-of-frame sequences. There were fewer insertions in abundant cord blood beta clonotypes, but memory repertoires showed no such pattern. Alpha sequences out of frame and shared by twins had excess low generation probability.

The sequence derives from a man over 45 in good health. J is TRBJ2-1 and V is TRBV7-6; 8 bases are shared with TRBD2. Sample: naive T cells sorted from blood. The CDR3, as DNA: TGTGCCAGCAGCGCCCGGGGGGGCAGGAATGAGCAGTTCTTC. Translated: CASSARGGRNEQFF.